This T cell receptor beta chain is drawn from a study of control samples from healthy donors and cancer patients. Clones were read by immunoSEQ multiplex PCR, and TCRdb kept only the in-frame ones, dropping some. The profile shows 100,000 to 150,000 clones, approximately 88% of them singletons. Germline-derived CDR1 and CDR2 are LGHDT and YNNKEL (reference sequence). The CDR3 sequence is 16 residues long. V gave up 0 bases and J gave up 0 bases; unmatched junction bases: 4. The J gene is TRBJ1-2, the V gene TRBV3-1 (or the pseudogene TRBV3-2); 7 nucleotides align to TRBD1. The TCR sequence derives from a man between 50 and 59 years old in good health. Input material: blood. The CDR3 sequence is CASSQDRTGSNYGYTF. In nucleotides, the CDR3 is TGTGCCAGCAGCCAAGATAGGACAGGCTCTAACTATGGCTACACCTTC.